These 30 T cell receptor beta chains came from one sample sequenced in a study of technical replicates of blood from a few donors. The assay was immunoSEQ multiplex PCR, and TCRdb's table has in-frame clones only and misses some. The data show 13,000 to 15,000 clones, with 85% seen just once and around 10% held by the top ten. What was sequenced was PBMCs. These receptors were collected from a human donor in good health.

The gene calls are TRBV5-1 and TRBJ2-2; 7 bases line up with TRBD1. The CDR3 is made up of 14 amino acids. J gave up 2 bases and V 3 bases, and 1 base lay outside the gene matches. The germline gives CDR1 SGHRS, CDR2 YFSETQ. The CDR3 spells CASSWTGNTGELFF. The DNA for the CDR3 is TGCGCCAGCAGCTGGACAGGTAACACCGGGGAGCTGTTTTTT.

CDR3 DNA sequence: TGTGCCAGCTCACCAACAGACTCTGGAAACACCATATATTTT. Residues: CASSPTDSGNTIYF. The chain is built from TRBV18 and TRBJ1-3; no reliable D call. The length of the CDR3 is 14 residues. Trimming took 2 bases from V and 0 from J, leaving 5 bases between them. Germline CDR1 KGHSH, CDR2 LQKENI.

The V gene is TRBV29-1, the J gene TRBJ2-1; TRBD2 agrees at 8 bases. The CDR3 contains 13 residues. The J segment lost 2 bases and the V segment lost 5 bases, leaving 2 bases of the junction unmatched. The germline CDR1 and CDR2 sequences are SQVTM and ANQGSEA. The CDR3 region is CSVRGGAYNEQFF. CDR3 sequence (DNA): TGCAGCGTTCGGGGGGGCGCCTACAATGAGCAGTTCTTC.

This clone was found once. The chain combines TRBV18 with TRBJ2-5; possibly TRBD1 for D (6 bases). Per the germline V gene, CDR1 is KGHSH and CDR2 is LQKENI. This CDR3 comprises 13 residues. The ends were cut back, 4 bases at V and 5 bases at J, with 11 bases in the middle. CDR3 sequence reads: CASSLNTGETQYF. The CDR3, as DNA: TGTGCCAGCTCACTCAATACAGGGGAGACCCAGTACTTC.

The genes are TRBV12-5 and TRBJ2-1, with D possibly matching TRBD1 (5 bases). This CDR3 has 17 residues. The germline V gene encodes CDR1 LGHNT and CDR2 FRNRAP. Trimming took 4 bases from V and 4 from J, leaving 20 bases between them. CDR3 bases: TGTGCTAGTGGTTCCTACGCCACTGGGGCTTTTTACAATGAGCAGTTCTTC. It encodes CASGSYATGAFYNEQFF.

This chain joins TRBV2 and TRBJ2-1; 15 nucleotides line up with TRBD2. This CDR3 has 14 residues. In germline, CDR1 is SNHLY, CDR2 FYNNEI. J was trimmed by 7 bases and V by 6 bases; bases with no gene match: 1. CDR3 sequence (DNA): TGTGCCAGCAGGGGACTAGCGGGAGGTAATGAGCAGTTCTTC. Its protein product is CASRGLAGGNEQFF.

The chain is built from TRBV11-3 and TRBJ2-2; the match to TRBD2 covers 8 bases. Germline lookup yields CDR1 SGHNT and CDR2 YENEEA. There are 14 residues in the CDR3. Unmatched junction bases numbered 2, after V lost 1 base and J lost 7 bases. The CDR3 region is CASSLAGGVGELFF. CDR3 sequence (DNA): TGTGCCAGCAGCTTAGCGGGAGGGGTCGGGGAGCTGTTTTTT.

This rearrangement joins TRBV9 to TRBJ2-7, with 7 bases that match TRBD2. The germline gives CDR1 SGDLS, CDR2 YYNGEE. This CDR3 comprises 12 residues. The V and J ends lost 3 bases and 4 bases, in that order; junction bases with no gene match: 1. CDR3 sequence: CASSGREYEQYF. CDR3 nucleotide sequence: TGTGCCAGCAGCGGGCGGGAGTACGAGCAGTACTTC.

The CDR3 nucleotides read TGTGCCAGCAGTGACTCTGAGCGGGAGAAGCAGTTCTTC. Its translation: CASSDSEREKQFF. The rearrangement joins TRBV6-4 to TRBJ2-1; 8 bases are shared with TRBD2. V dropped 0 bases and J dropped 11; count of bases not matched to a gene: 3. The CDR3 is made up of 13 amino acids. Germline loops: CDR1 MRHNA, CDR2 SNTAGT.

This clone was seen only once. In nucleotides, the CDR3 is TGTGCCAGCACCCTATCAGGGGTGAACCAAGAGACCCAGTACTTC. Encoded protein: CASTLSGVNQETQYF. The chain carries TRBV6-6 and TRBJ2-5; perhaps TRBD1 as D (6 bases). With 7 bases removed from V and 0 bases from J, the gap between germline ends came to 15 bases. The CDR3 contains 15 residues. CDR1 is MNHNY and CDR2 is SVGAGI in the germline V gene (reference sequence).

The CDR3 bases are TGTGCCACCAGCACACCGGGACAGTCTAATGAAAAACTGTTTTTT. Translating gives CATSTPGQSNEKLFF. The chain uses TRBV15 and TRBJ1-4, with 7 positions matching TRBD1. The trim removed 4 bases at V and 3 bases at J, leaving 5 bases unmatched. Germline values: CDR1 LNHNV, CDR2 YYDKDF (reference sequence). This CDR3 is built from 15 residues.

The chain recombines TRBV7-2 with TRBJ2-7, with 13 bases lining up with TRBD2. The CDR3 is 14 amino acids. Germline loops: CDR1 SGHTA, CDR2 FQGNSA. The trim removed 4 bases at V and 7 bases at J, leaving 4 bases unmatched. The CDR3 is CASSSQGLAGEQYF. The CDR3 bases are TGTGCCAGCAGCTCCCAGGGACTAGCGGGAGAGCAGTACTTC.

The rearrangement uses TRBV4-1 and TRBJ2-5; D is ambiguous. Germline V gives CDR1 MGHRA, CDR2 YSYEKL. The CDR3 is made up of 15 amino acids. V was cut by 0 bases and J by 4 bases, with 12 bases left in between. The CDR3 loop is CASSQDKSRPETQYF. CDR3 DNA: TGCGCCAGCAGCCAAGATAAGTCTAGGCCAGAGACCCAGTACTTC.

To note about this clone: This sample also contains other DNA sequences that code for the same CDR3. The chain uses TRBV29-1 and TRBJ1-4; 8 nucleotides align to TRBD1. Germline loops: CDR1 SQVTM, CDR2 ANQGSEA. The CDR3 has 14 residues. V gave up 6 bases and J gave up 2 bases; unmatched junction bases: 5. The CDR3, as DNA: TGCAGCGTGCAGGGGGCGCGGACTAATGAAAAACTGTTTTTT. Protein product: CSVQGARTNEKLFF.

The chain is built from TRBV6-5 and TRBJ2-5, with a weak D call TRBD2 (6 bases). This CDR3 region has 14 residues. The V end was cut by 2 bases, the J end by 3 bases, with 10 bases between. Germline-derived CDR1 and CDR2 are MNHEY and SVGAGI. Written as DNA, the CDR3 is TGTGCCAGCAGTTACGGAGGGCCCGAAGAGACCCAGTACTTC. It yields the protein CASSYGGPEETQYF.

The V gene is TRBV5-4, the J gene TRBJ2-2, with a weak D call TRBD1 (6 bases). The CDR3 covers 17 residues. Germline-derived CDR1 and CDR2 are SGHNT and YYREEE (reference sequence). V was pared by 4 bases and J by 6 bases, with 22 bases between. CDR3 in amino acids: CASSQGGRPSRAGELFF. CDR3 DNA sequence: TGTGCCAGCAGCCAAGGGGGACGTCCAAGTAGGGCCGGGGAGCTGTTTTTT.

The CDR3 DNA reads as TGTGCCATCAGTAAAGGGTCAGGGGACACTGAAGCTTTCTTT. Amino acid sequence: CAISKGSGDTEAFF. The chain employs TRBV10-3 and TRBJ1-1, with D maybe TRBD1 (6 bases). The CDR3 is 14 amino acids. Per germline, CDR1 ENHRY and CDR2 SYGVKD. Trimming took 5 bases from V and 3 from J, leaving 13 bases between them.

The chain employs TRBV6-1 and TRBJ1-5; a possible D gene is TRBD1 (6 bases). CDR1 MNHNS and CDR2 SASEGT come from the germline V gene. This CDR3 contains 16 residues. V shed 3 bases and J shed 3 bases, with 15 bases lying between them. CDR3 nucleotides: TGTGCCAGCAGTGAGAGGGGGTCAGCCCCCAATCAGCCCCAGCATTTT. Protein: CASSERGSAPNQPQHF.

This clone has just one count. The chain employs TRBV6-1 and TRBJ1-5; D might be TRBD1 (5 bases). From germline, CDR1 is MNHNS and CDR2 SASEGT. This CDR3 contains 14 residues. V lost 2 bases to trimming and J lost 6 bases, with 11 bases between them. The CDR3 nucleotides are TGTGCCAGCAGTGAACAGGGCCCCAGTCAGCCCCAGCATTTT. Its protein product is CASSEQGPSQPQHF.

The chain combines TRBV27 with TRBJ1-4; D perhaps matches TRBD1 (6 bases). Trimming took off 0 bases at V and 3 bases at J, with 8 bases between the two ends. Per the germline V gene, CDR1 is MNHEY and CDR2 is SMNVEV (reference sequence). The CDR3 sequence is 15 residues long. CDR3 protein: CASSLSRTANEKLFF. Written as DNA, the CDR3 is TGTGCCAGCAGTTTATCTCGGACAGCTAATGAAAAACTGTTTTTT.

The chain couples TRBV6-1 to TRBJ1-1; D perhaps matches TRBD1 (5 bases). CDR3 length equals 14 residues. The germline V and J ends were trimmed by 7 bases and 0 bases, with 12 bases remaining between them. Germline V CDR1 and CDR2: MNHNS, SASEGT. The CDR3: CASTYGHMNTEAFF. In DNA form, the CDR3 reads TGTGCCAGCACCTACGGACACATGAACACTGAAGCTTTCTTT.

With regard to this clone: An end of the junction does not agree with germline; a read error may underlie this. This sequence joins TRBV2 and TRBJ2-7; the match to TRBD1 covers 10 bases. This CDR3 contains 16 residues. In germline, CDR1 is SNHLY, CDR2 FYNNEI. The CDR3 protein is CASREDRGPGTYEQYF. CDR3 DNA: TGTGCCAGCAGGGAAGACAGGGGGCCCGGGACCTACGAGCAGTACTTC.

The chain couples TRBV6-5 to TRBJ2-3; 7 bases are a match to TRBD2. CDR1 is MNHEY and CDR2 is SVGAGI in the germline V gene. V lost 2 bases, J lost 2 bases, and 7 bases stayed unmatched. The CDR3 has 16 residues. The CDR3 reads CASSYQSSGYTDTQYF. For the CDR3, the DNA is TGTGCCAGCAGTTACCAGAGTAGCGGGTACACAGATACGCAGTATTTT.

This clone has a single count. The chain combines TRBV18 with TRBJ1-5; D unresolved. The CDR3 runs 15 residues. Germline V gene sequence: CDR1 KGHSH, CDR2 LQKENI. The V end was cut by 2 bases, the J end by 2 bases, with 10 bases between. The CDR3 region has the DNA TGTGCCAGCTCACCATTTGAGCCGGGCAATCAGCCCCAGCATTTT. Its protein product is CASSPFEPGNQPQHF.

The chain is built from TRBV19 and TRBJ2-2, with TRBD2 as a possible D gene (5 bases). V lost 8 bases and J lost 4, with 14 bases in between. The CDR3 totals 14 residues. The germline CDR1 and CDR2 sequences are LNHDA and SQIVND (reference sequence). CDR3 in DNA: TGTGCCAGTTATGAGAGTGGGAGCACCGGGGAGCTGTTTTTT. Encoded protein: CASYESGSTGELFF.

The rearrangement links TRBV6-5 to TRBJ2-1, with 7 bases fitting TRBD1. V lost 2 bases and J lost 1; bases outside the gene matches: 2. This CDR3 comprises 15 residues. The germline V gene has CDR1 MNHEY and CDR2 SVGAGI. CDR3: CASSYTGASYNEQFF. The CDR3 coding sequence is TGTGCCAGCAGTTACACAGGGGCTTCCTACAATGAGCAGTTCTTC.

The gene calls are TRBV18 and TRBJ1-5; 7 bases agree with TRBD1. The J segment lost 3 bases and the V segment lost 6 bases, leaving 5 bases of the junction unmatched. The CDR3 length is 14 residues. Germline values: CDR1 KGHSH, CDR2 LQKENI. The CDR3 sequence: CASSLDRDNQPQHF. CDR3 sequence (DNA): TGTGCCAGCTCTCTAGACAGGGACAATCAGCCCCAGCATTTT.

In nucleotides, the CDR3 is TGTGCCAGCAGCCAAGATGGGCCATTGGAGCAGTTCTTC. Its protein product is CASSQDGPLEQFF. The chain joins TRBV14 to TRBJ2-1; D remains unclear. Trimming removed 0 bases from V and 10 bases from J, with 10 bases in between. This CDR3 comprises 13 residues. The germline V gene has CDR1 SGHDN and CDR2 FVKESK.

The V and J genes are TRBV28 and TRBJ2-7; TRBD1 is a possible D gene (6 bases). CDR1 is MDHEN and CDR2 is SYDVKM in the germline V gene. Trimming took off 3 bases at V and 3 bases at J, with 12 bases between the two ends. The CDR3 is made up of 14 amino acids. CDR3 nucleotides: TGTGCCAGCAGTTTGCAGGGGAACTTCTACGAGCAGTACTTC. It codes for CASSLQGNFYEQYF.

This chain joins TRBV6-5 and TRBJ2-7, with TRBD1 matching 8 bases. The CDR3 has 15 residues. Germline loops: CDR1 MNHEY, CDR2 SVGAGI. Trimming at V came to 0 bases and at J to 7 bases, leaving 8 bases not matched to a gene. CDR3 sequence (DNA): TGTGCCAGCAGTTACTCGTGGCAGGGGGCATCGGAGCAGTACTTC. It encodes CASSYSWQGASEQYF.